Listed here is a single T cell receptor (beta chain). Its antigen is not identified. These data belong to a study of shared clonotypes between healthy human individuals. Study findings and constraints: Naive CD4 clonotypes overlapped across a handful of donors at around 4.8%. Sampling covered blood only; tissue repertoires likely differ.

The table came from immunoSEQ multiplex PCR; TCRdb's copy has only in-frame clones and leaves some out. The data contain roughly 2.5 million clones, about 92% of them singletons. CD4+ cell separation produced CD45RA+ naive and CD45RA-negative memory subsets. The sequence was collected from a man aged 18-30 years in good health. Sequencing input: naive CD4+ T cells sorted from blood. Subset here: CD45RA+ positively selected.

The DNA for the CDR3 is TGTGCCAGCAGGCGGACTAGCGGCCTCTCCTACGAGCAGTACTTC. It specifies CASRRTSGLSYEQYF. The rearrangement links TRBV2 to TRBJ2-7; 10 bases align to TRBD2. In germline, CDR1 is SNHLY, CDR2 FYNNEI. J lost 0 bases, V lost 6 bases, and 5 bases had no gene match. The CDR3 is made up of 15 amino acids.